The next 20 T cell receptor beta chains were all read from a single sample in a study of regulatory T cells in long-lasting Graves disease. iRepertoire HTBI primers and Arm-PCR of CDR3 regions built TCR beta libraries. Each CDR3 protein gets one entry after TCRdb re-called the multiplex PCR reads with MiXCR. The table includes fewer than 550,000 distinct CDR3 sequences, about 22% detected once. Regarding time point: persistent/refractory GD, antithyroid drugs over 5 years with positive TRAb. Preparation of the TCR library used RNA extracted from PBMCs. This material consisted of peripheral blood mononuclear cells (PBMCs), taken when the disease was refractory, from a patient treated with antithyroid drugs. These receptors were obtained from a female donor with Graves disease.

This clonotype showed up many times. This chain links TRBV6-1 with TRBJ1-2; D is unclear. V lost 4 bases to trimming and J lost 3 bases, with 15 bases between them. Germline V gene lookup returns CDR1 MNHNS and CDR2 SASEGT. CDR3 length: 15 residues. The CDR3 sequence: CASSANTPLYYGYTF. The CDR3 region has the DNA TGTGCCAGCAGTGCGAATACACCCCTCTACTATGGCTACACCTTC.

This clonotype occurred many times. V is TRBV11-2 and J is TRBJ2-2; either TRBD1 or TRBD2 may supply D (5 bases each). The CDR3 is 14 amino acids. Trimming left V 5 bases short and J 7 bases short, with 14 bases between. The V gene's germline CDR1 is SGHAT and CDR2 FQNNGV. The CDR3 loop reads CASSHLLRGGELFF. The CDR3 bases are TGTGCCAGCAGCCACCTGCTGAGGGGCGGGGAGCTGTTTTTT.

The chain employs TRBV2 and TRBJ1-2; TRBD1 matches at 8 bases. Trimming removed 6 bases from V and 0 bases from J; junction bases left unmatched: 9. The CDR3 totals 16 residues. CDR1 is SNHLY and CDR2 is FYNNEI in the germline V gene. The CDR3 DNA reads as TGTGCCAGCAGCTCGACAGGGGCGGCGGCTAACTATGGCTACACCTTC. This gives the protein CASSSTGAAANYGYTF.

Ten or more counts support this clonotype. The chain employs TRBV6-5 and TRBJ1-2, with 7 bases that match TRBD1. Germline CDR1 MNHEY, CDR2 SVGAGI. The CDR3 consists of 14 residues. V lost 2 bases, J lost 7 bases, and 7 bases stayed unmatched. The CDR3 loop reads CASSYATDRAGYTF. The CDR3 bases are TGTGCCAGCAGTTACGCTACCGACAGGGCTGGCTACACCTTC.

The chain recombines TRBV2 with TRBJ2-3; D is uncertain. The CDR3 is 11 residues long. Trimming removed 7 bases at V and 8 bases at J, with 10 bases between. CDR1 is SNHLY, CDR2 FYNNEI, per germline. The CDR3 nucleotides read TGTGCCAGCAAATGGTTTGGTACGCAGTATTTT. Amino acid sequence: CASKWFGTQYF.

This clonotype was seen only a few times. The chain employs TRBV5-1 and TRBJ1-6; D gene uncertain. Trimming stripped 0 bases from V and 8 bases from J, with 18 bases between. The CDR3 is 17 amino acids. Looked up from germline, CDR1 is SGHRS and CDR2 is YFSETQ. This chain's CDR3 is CASSLGINSARYSPLHF. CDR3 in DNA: TGCGCCAGCAGCTTGGGGATCAACTCAGCTCGTTATTCACCCCTCCACTTT.

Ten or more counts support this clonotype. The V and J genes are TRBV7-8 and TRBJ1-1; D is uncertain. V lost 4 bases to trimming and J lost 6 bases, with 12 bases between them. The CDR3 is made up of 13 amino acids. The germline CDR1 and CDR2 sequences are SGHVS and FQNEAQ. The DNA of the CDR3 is TGTGCCAGCAGCTCACAAGTTTGGGCTGAAGCTTTCTTT. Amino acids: CASSSQVWAEAFF.

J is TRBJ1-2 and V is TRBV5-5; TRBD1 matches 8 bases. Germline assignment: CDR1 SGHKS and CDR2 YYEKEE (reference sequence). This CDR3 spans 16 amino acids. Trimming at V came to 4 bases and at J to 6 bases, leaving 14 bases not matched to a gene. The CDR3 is CASSKTRTGTFNGYTF. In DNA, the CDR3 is TGTGCCAGCAGCAAAACACGGACAGGGACGTTTAATGGCTACACCTTC.

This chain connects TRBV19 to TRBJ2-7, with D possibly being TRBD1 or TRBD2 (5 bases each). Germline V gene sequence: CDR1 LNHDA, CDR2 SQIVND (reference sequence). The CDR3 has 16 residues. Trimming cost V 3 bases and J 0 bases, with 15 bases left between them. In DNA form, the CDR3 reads TGTGCCAGTAGTATGGGCGTGGGGGTCGGCTCCTACGAGCAGTACTTC. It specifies CASSMGVGVGSYEQYF.

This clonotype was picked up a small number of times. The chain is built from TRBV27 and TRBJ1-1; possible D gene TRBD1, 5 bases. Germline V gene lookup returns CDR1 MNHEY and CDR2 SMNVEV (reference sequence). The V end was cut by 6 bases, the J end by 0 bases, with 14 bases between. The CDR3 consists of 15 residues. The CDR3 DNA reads TGTGCCAGCAGAGGTGCGTGGGACTTGAACACTGAAGCTTTCTTT. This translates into CASRGAWDLNTEAFF.

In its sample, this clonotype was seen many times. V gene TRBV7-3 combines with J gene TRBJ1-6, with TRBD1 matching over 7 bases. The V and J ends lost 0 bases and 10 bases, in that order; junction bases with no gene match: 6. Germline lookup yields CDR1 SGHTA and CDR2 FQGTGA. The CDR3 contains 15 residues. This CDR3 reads CASSLTTGTASPLHF. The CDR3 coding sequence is TGTGCCAGCAGCTTAACGACAGGGACGGCGTCACCCCTCCACTTT.

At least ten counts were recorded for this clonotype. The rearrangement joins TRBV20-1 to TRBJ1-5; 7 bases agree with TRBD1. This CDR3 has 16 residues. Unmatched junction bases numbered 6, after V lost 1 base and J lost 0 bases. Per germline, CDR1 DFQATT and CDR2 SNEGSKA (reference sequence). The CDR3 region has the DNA TGCAGTGCTAGAGTCCGGGACAGTCCTAGCAATCAGCCCCAGCATTTT. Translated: CSARVRDSPSNQPQHF.

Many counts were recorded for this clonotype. CDR3 in amino acids: CASSVRGGDWTNTGELFF. As DNA, the CDR3 is TGTGCCAGCAGTGTCAGAGGGGGAGACTGGACAAACACCGGGGAGCTGTTTTTT. V is TRBV2 and J is TRBJ2-2; a possible D gene is TRBD1 (6 bases). V gave up 4 bases and J gave up 2 bases, with 20 bases separating them. The germline V gene has CDR1 SNHLY and CDR2 FYNNEI. CDR3 length: 18 amino acids.

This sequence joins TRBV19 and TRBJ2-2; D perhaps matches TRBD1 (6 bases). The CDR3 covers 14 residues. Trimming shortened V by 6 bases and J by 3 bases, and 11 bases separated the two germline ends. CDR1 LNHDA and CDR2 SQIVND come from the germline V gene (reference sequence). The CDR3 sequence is CASSETGYTGELFF. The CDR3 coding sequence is TGTGCCAGTAGCGAGACAGGCTACACCGGGGAGCTGTTTTTT.

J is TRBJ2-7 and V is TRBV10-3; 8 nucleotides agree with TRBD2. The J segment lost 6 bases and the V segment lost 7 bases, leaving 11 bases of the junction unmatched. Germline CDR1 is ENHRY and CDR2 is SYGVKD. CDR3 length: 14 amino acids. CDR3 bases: TGTGCCATCAATCTTAGCGGGACCCCCGCCGAGCAGTACTTC. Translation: CAINLSGTPAEQYF.

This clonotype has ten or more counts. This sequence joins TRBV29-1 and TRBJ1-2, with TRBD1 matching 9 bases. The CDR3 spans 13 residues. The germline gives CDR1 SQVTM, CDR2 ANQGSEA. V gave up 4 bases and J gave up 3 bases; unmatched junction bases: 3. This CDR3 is CSVGQGEDYGYTF. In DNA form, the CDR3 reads TGCAGCGTTGGACAGGGGGAGGACTATGGCTACACCTTC.

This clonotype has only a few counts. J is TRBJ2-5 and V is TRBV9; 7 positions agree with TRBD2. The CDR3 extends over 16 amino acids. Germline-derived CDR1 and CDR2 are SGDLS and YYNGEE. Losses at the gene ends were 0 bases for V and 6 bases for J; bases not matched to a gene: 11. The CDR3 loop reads CASSVGGVGGPKTQYF. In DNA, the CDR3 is TGTGCCAGCAGCGTAGGAGGGGTGGGAGGGCCCAAGACCCAGTACTTC.

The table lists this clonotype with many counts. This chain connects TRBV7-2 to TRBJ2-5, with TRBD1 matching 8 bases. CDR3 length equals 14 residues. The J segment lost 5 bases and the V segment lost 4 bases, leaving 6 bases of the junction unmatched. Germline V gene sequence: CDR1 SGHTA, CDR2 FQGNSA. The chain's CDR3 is CASSSDRVDETQYF. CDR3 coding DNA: TGTGCCAGCAGCTCGGACAGGGTGGACGAGACCCAGTACTTC.

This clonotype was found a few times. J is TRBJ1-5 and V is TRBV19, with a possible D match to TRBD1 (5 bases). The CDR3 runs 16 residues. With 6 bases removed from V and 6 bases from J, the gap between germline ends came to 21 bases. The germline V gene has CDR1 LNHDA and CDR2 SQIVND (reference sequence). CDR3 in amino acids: CASSLGVQGRSQPQHF. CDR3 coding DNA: TGTGCCAGTAGCCTCGGGGTGCAGGGTCGTAGTCAGCCCCAGCATTTT. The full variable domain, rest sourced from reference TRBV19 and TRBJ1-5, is DGGITQSPKYLFRKEGQNVTLSCEQNLNHDAMYWYRQDPGQGLRLIYYSQIVNDFQKGDIAEGYSVSREKKESFPLTVTSAQKNPTAFYLCASSLGVQGRSQPQHFGDGTRLSIL.

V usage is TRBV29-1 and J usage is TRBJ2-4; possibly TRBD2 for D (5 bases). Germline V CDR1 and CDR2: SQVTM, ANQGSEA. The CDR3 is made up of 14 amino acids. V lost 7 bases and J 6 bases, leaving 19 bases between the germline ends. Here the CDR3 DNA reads TGCAGCGCGAAAAAGGCTCCAGGAGGAAACATTCAGTACTTC. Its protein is CSAKKAPGGNIQYF.